This T cell receptor (beta chain) was captured by sequencing in a study of blood T cell repertoires in COVID-19. Looking at the study overall: Some COVID-19 samples were acute and others convalescent; all came from the United States, Italy and Spain. T cells, B-cell-depleted T cells, or PBMCs provided the cDNA or gDNA that served as material.

The authors' processing: Reference gene primer amplification gave estimated nucleated cell counts. Sequencing used immunoSEQ multiplex PCR; TCRdb keeps in-frame clones, though not all of them. V and J calls plus clone size are reproduced from that table; the DNA served to infer D and trimming. The sample lists around 65,000 clones, around 85% occurring once. There are a few counts of this clone. V lost 0 bases and J lost 3, with 7 bases in between. The germline V gene has CDR1 SGDLS and CDR2 YYNGEE. The CDR3 is 13 amino acids. Sequencing was performed on peripheral blood. This chain connects TRBV9 to TRBJ2-7; D is ambiguous. This TCR was recovered from a human donor in a cohort sampled during active COVID-19. CDR3 region: CASSVVPGYEQYF. CDR3 bases: TGTGCCAGCAGCGTAGTCCCCGGCTACGAGCAGTACTTC.